This TCR beta chain appears in the sequencing data of a study of T-cell reconstitution after alpha-beta-depleted transplantation in children. Unique molecular identifiers were built into the TCRbeta library. TCRdb itself ran the PCR reads through MiXCR, one entry per CDR3 protein. Of around 500,000 distinct CDR3 sequences listed, approximately 13% are singletons. The TCR comes from a human donor who donated a stem cell graft to a child with combined immunodeficiency. The material sequenced was PBMCs from the stem cell graft donor, taken from the stem cell graft.

The CDR3 region has the DNA TGTGCCAGCAGCCAACCTGAGACAGGGGGTTGGCATGAGCAGTTCTTC. Translation gives CASSQPETGGWHEQFF. This rearrangement joins TRBV16 to TRBJ2-1; 9 bases are shared with TRBD1. Germline V gene data show CDR1 as KGHSY and CDR2 as FQNENV. CDR3 size: 16 residues. Losses at the gene ends were 2 bases for V and 8 bases for J; bases not matched to a gene: 10.